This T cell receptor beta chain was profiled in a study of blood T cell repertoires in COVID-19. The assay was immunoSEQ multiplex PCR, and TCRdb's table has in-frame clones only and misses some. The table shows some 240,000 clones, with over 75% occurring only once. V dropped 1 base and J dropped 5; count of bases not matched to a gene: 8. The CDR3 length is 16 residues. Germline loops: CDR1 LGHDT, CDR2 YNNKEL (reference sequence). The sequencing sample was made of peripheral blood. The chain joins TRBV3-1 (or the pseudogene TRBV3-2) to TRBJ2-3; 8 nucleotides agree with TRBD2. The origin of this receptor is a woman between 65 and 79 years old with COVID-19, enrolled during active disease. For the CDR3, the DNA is TGTGCCAGCAGCCAAGCCAGTGTAGCGGGATTAGATACGCAGTATTTT. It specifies CASSQASVAGLDTQYF.